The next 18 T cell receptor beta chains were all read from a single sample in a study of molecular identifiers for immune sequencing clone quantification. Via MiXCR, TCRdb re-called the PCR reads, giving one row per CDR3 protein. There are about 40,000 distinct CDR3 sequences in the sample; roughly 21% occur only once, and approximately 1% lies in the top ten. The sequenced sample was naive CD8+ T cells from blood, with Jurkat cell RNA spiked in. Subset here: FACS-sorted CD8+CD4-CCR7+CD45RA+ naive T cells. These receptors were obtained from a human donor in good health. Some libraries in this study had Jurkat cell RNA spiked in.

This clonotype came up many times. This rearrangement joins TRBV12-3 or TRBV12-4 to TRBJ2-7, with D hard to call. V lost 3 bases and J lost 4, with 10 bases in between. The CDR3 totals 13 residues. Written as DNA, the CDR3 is TGTGCCAGCAGTTTTCTGGGAAAATACGAGCAGTACTTC. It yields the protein CASSFLGKYEQYF.

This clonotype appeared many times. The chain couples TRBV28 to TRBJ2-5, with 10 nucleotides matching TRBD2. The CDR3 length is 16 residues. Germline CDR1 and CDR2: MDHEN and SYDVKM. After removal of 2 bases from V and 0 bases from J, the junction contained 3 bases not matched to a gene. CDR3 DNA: TGTGCCAGCAGTTTAGGACTAGCGGTTTACCAAGAGACCCAGTACTTC. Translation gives CASSLGLAVYQETQYF.

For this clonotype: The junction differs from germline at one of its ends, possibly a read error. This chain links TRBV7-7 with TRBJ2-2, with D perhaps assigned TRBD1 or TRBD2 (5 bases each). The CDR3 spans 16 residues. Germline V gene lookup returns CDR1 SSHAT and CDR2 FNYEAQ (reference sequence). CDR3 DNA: TGTGCTAGCAGCCCGGGACGGGGATTGATGACCGGGGAGCTGTTTTTT. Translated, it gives CASSPGRGLMTGELFF.

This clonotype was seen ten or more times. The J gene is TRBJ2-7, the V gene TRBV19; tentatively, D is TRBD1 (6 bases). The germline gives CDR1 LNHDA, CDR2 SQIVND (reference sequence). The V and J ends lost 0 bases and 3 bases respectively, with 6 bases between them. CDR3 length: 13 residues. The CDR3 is CASSIDRGYEQYF. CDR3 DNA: TGTGCCAGTAGTATAGACAGGGGCTACGAGCAGTACTTC.

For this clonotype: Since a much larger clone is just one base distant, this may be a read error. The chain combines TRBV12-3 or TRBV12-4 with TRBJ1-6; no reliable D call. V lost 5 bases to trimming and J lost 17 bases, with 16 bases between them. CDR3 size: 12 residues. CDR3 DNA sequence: TGTGCCAGCAGTCTCCTGATGAATCCCTTCCACTTT. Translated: CASSLLMNPFHF.

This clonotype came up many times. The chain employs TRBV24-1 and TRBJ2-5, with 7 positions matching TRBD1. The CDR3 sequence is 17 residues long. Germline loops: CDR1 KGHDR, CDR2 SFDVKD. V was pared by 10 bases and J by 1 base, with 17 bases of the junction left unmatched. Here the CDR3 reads CATHLDKHRGRQETQYF. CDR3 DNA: TGTGCCACTCATCTAGATAAGCACAGGGGTCGCCAAGAGACCCAGTACTTC.

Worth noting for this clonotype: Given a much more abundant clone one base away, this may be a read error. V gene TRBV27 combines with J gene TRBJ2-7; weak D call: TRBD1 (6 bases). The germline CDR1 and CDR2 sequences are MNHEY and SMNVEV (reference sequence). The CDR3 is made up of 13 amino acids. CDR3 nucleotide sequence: TGTGTCACCCTAGCCGACAGGTCCTACGAGCAGTACTTC. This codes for CVTLADRSYEQYF.

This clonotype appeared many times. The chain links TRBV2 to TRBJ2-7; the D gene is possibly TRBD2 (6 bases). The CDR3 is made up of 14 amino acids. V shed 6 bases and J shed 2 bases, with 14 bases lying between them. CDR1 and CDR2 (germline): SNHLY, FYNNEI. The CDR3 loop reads CASRVVREAYEQYF. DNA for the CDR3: TGTGCCAGCAGGGTCGTGAGGGAGGCCTACGAGCAGTACTTC.

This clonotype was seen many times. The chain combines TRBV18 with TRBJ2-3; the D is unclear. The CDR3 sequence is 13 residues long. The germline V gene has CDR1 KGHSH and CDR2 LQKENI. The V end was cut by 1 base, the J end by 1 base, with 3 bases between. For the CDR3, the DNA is TGTGCCAGCTCACCACAGGGCACAGATACGCAGTATTTT. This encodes CASSPQGTDTQYF.

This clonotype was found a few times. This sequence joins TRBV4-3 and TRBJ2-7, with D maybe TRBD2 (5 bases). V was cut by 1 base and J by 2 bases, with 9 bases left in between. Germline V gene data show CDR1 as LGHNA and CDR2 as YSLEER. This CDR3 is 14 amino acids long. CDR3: CASSQGTGTYEQYF. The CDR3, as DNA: TGCGCCAGCAGCCAAGGTACGGGGACCTACGAGCAGTACTTC.

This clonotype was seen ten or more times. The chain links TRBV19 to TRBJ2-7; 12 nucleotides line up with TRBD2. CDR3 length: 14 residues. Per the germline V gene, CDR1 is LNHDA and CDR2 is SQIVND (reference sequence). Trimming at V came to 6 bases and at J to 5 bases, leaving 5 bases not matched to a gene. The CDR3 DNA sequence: TGTGCCAGTAGCCCGACTAGCGGGGGCCACGAGCAGTACTTC. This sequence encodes CASSPTSGGHEQYF.

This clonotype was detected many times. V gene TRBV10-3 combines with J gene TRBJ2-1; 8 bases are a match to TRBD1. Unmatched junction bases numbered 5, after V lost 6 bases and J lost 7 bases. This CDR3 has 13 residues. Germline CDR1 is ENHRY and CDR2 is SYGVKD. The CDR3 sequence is CAISRTGTNEQFF. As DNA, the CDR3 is TGTGCCATCAGCCGGACAGGGACGAATGAGCAGTTCTTC.

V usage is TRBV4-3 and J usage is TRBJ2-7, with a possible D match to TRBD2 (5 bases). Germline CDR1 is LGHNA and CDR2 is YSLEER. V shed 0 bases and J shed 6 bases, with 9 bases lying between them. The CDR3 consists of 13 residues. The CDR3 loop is CASSQDTGSEQYF. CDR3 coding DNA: TGCGCCAGCAGCCAAGATACGGGAAGCGAGCAGTACTTC.

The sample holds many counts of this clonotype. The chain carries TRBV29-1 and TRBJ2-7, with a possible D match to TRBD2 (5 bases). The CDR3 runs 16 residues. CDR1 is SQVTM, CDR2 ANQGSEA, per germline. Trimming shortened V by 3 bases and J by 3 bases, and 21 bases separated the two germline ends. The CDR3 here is CSVERVSGMVSYEQYF. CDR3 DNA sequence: TGCAGCGTTGAGAGGGTGTCGGGAATGGTAAGCTACGAGCAGTACTTC.

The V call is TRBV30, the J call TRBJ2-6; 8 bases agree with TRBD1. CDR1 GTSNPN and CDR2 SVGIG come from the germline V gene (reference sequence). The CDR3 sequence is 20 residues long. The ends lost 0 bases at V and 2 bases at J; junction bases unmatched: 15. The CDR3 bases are TGTGCCTGGAGTGTCCAAGCTCGCAGGGGGCCCCAACCTGGGGCCAACGTCCTGACTTTC. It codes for CAWSVQARRGPQPGANVLTF.

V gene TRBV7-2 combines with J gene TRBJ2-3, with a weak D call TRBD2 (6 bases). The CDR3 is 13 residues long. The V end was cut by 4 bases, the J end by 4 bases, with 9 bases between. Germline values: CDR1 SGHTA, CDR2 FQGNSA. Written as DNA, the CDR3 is TGTGCCAGCAGCTGGGACTCCCCAGATACGCAGTATTTT. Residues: CASSWDSPDTQYF.

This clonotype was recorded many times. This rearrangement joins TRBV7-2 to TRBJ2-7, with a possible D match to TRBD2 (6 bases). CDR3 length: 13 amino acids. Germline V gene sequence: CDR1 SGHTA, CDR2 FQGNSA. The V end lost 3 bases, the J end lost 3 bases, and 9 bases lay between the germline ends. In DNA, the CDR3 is TGTGCCAGCAGCTTGACGGGAGTCTACGAGCAGTACTTC. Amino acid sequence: CASSLTGVYEQYF.

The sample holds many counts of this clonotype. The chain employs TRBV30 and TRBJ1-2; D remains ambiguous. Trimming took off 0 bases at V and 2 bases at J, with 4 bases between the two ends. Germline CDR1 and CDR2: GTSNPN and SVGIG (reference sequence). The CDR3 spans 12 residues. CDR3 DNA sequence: TGTGCCTGGAGTGTAACGAACTATGGCTACACCTTC. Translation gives CAWSVTNYGYTF.